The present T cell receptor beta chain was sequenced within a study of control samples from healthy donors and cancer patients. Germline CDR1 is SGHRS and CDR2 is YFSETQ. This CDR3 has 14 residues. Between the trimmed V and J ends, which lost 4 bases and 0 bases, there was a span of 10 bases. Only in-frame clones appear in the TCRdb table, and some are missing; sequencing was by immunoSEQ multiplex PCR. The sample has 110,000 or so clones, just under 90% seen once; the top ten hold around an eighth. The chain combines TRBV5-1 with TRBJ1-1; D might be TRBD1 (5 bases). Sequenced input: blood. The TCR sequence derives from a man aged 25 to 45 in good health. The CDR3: CASSLTDMNTEAFF. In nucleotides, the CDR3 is TGCGCCAGCAGCCTGACAGATATGAACACTGAAGCTTTCTTT.